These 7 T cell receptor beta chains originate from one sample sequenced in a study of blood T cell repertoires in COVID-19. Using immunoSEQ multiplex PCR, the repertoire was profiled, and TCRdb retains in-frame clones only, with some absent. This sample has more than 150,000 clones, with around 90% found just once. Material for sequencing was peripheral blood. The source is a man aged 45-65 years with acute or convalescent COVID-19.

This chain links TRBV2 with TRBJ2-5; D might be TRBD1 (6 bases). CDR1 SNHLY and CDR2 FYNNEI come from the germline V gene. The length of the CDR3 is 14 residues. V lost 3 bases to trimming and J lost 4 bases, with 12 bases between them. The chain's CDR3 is CASSEWAGAETQYF. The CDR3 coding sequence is TGTGCCAGCAGTGAGTGGGCAGGGGCAGAGACCCAGTACTTC.

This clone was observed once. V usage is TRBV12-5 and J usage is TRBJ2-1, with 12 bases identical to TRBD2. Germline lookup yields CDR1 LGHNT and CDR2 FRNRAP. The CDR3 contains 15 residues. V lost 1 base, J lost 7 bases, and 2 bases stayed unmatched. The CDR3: CASGLGTSGKNEQFF. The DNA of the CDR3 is TGTGCTAGTGGTTTGGGGACTAGCGGGAAGAATGAGCAGTTCTTC.

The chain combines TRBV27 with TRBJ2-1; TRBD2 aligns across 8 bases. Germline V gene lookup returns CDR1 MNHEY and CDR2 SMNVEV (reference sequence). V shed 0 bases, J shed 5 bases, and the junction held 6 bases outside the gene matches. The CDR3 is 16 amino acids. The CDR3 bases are TGTGCCAGCAGTTTATCGTCGGGAGGGAGAAACAATGAGCAGTTCTTC. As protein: CASSLSSGGRNNEQFF.

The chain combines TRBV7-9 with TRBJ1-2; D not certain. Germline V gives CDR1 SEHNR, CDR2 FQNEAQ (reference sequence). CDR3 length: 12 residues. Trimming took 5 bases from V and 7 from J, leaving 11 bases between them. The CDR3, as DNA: TGTGCCAGCAGCCAACAGTCGGTTGGCTACACCTTC. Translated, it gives CASSQQSVGYTF.

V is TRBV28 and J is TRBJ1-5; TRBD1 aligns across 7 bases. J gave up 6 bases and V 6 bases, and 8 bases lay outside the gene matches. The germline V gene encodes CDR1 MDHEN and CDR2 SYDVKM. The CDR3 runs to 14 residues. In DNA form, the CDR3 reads TGTGCCAGCAGCCCCGGGAGGGGGCGTCAGCCCCAGCATTTT. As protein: CASSPGRGRQPQHF.

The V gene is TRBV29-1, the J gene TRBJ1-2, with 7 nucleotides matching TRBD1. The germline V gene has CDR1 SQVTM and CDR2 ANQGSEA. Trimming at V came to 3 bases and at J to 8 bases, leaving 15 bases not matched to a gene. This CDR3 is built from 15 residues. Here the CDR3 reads CSVEKEVRDSRGYTF. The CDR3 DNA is TGCAGCGTTGAGAAGGAGGTTCGGGACAGCCGGGGCTACACCTTC. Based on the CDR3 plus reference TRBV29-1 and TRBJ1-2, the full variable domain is SAVISQKPSRDICQRGTSLTIQCQVDSQVTMMFWYRQQPGQSLTLIATANQGSEATYESGFVIDKFPISRPNLTFSTLTVSNMSPEDSSIYLCSVEKEVRDSRGYTFGSGTRLTVV.

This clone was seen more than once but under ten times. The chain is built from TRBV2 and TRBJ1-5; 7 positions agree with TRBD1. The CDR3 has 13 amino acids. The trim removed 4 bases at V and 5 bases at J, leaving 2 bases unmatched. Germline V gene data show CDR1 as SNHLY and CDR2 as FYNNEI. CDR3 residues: CASSGTGYQPQHF. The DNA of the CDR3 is TGTGCCAGCAGTGGGACAGGCTATCAGCCCCAGCATTTT.